This T cell receptor beta chain comes out of a study of shared clonotypes between healthy human individuals. There were no recent acute infections or vaccinations among the donors, who were healthy HIV-negative adults. V lost 6 bases and J lost 8; bases outside the gene matches: 7. Germline CDR1 is SGHRS and CDR2 is YFSETQ. The CDR3 runs 15 residues. Profiling relied on immunoSEQ multiplex PCR, and the TCRdb table lists in-frame clones only, not all of them. This table has more than 200,000 clones, just over 65% appearing once. Sequenced sample: memory CD4+ T cells sorted from blood. The subset was: CD45RA-negative fraction. The receptor was isolated from a young man in good health. V is TRBV5-1 and J is TRBJ2-1; 14 bases fit TRBD2. CDR3 sequence (DNA): TGCGCCAGCATCCCGGGACTAGCGGGAGACTATGAGCAGTTCTTC. It yields the protein CASIPGLAGDYEQFF.